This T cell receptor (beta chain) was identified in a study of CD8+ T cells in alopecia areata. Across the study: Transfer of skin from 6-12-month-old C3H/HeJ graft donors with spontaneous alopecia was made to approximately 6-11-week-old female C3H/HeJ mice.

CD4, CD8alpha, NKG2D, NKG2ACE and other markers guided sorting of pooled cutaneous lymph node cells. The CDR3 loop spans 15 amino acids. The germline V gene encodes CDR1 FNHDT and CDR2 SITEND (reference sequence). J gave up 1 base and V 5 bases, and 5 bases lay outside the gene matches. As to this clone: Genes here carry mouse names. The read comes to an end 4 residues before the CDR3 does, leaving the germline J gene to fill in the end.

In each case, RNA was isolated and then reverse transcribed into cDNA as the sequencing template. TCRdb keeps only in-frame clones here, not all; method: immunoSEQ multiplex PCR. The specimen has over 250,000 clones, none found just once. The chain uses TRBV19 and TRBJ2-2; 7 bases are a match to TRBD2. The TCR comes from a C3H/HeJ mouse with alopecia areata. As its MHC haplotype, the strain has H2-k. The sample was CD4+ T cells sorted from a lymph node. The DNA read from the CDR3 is TGTGCCAGCAGCACGGACTGGAGAAACACCGGG. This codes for CASSTDWRNTG. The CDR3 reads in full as CASSTDWRNTGQLYF.